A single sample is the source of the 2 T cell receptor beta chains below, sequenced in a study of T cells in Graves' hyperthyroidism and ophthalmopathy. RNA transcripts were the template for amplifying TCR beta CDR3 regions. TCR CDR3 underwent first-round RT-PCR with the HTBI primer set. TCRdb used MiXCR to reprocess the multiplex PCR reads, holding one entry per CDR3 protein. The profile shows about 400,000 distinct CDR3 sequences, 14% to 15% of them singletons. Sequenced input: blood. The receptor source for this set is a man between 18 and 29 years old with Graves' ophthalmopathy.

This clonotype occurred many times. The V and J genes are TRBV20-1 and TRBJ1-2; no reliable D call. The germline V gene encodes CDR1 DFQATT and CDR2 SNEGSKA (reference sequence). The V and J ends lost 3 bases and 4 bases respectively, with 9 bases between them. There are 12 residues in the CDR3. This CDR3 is CSASVSVYGYTF. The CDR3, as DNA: TGCAGTGCTAGCGTCTCAGTCTATGGCTACACCTTC.

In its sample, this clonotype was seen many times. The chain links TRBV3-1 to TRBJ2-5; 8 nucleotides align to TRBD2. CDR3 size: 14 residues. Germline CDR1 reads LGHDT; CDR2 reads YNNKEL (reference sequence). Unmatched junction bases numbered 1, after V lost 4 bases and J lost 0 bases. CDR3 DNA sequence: TGTGCCAGCAGCCGACTAGCGAACCAAGAGACCCAGTACTTC. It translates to CASSRLANQETQYF.